This TCR beta chain was sequenced during a study of T cell responses to AZD1222 COVID-19 vaccine. Study results and limitations: Possibly, clonal diversity was underestimated; donors were largely white British and included more females. With two AZD1222 doses given, Spike-specific TCR breadth and depth both rose. The number of AZD1222 recipients seropositive at baseline was only 6 or 7.

The CDR3 runs 13 residues. V lost 3 bases and J 5 bases, leaving 9 bases between the germline ends. Looked up from germline, CDR1 is MNHEY and CDR2 is SMNVEV (reference sequence). Concerning this clone itself: The antigen is unknown.

The protocol was immunoSEQ multiplex PCR, while the TCRdb copy is restricted to in-frame clones and leaves out a portion. The data show 120,000 to 150,000 clones, 92% seen once. The specimen was peripheral blood, collected 28 days after the second AZD1222 dose. The receptor was isolated from an adult who received the AZD1222 COVID-19 vaccine. The V and J genes are TRBV27 and TRBJ2-3, with D possibly matching TRBD1 (5 bases). The CDR3 here is CASSFSRGDTQYF. The DNA of the CDR3 is TGTGCCAGCAGTTTCTCAAGGGGAGATACGCAGTATTTT.